What follows are 18 T cell receptor beta chains derived from one specimen sequenced in a study of T cell responses to AZD1222 COVID-19 vaccine. Clones were sequenced by immunoSEQ multiplex PCR, and TCRdb holds only the in-frame ones, with some missing. The sample consists of tens of thousands of clones, around 90% of them appearing once. The sequencing here drew on peripheral blood, taken 28 days after the second AZD1222 dose. The receptor source for this set is an adult who received the AZD1222 COVID-19 vaccine.

The chain uses TRBV11-2 and TRBJ2-7, with D possibly called TRBD1 or TRBD2 (5 bases each). The V and J ends lost 5 bases and 3 bases respectively, with 17 bases between them. Looked up from germline, CDR1 is SGHAT and CDR2 is FQNNGV. The CDR3 length is 15 residues. The CDR3 sequence is CASSQTDSGYYEQYF. CDR3 coding DNA: TGTGCCAGCAGCCAGACAGACTCGGGGTACTACGAGCAGTACTTC.

The chain couples TRBV4-1 to TRBJ1-2, with D maybe TRBD1 (5 bases). The CDR3 runs to 15 residues. Trimming took off 0 bases at V and 4 bases at J, with 12 bases between the two ends. The V gene's germline CDR1 is MGHRA and CDR2 YSYEKL. CDR3 in DNA: TGCGCCAGCAGCCAAGATCTTACAGGAGTCTATGGCTACACCTTC. It yields the protein CASSQDLTGVYGYTF.

The rearrangement uses TRBV7-2 and TRBJ1-1; no clear D. Trimming removed 1 base at V and 7 bases at J, with 13 bases between. Germline CDR1 is SGHTA and CDR2 is FQGNSA. CDR3 length equals 14 residues. CDR3 loop: CASSLVRGPGEAFF. CDR3 bases: TGTGCCAGCAGCTTAGTGCGGGGTCCTGGTGAAGCTTTCTTT. Supplemented by reference TRBV7-2 and TRBJ1-1, the full variable domain reads GAGVSQSPSNKVTEKGKDVELRCDPISGHTALYWYRQSLGQGLEFLIYFQGNSAPDKSGLPSDRFSAERTGGSVSTLTIQRTQQEDSAVYLCASSLVRGPGEAFFGQGTRLTVV.

The V and J genes are TRBV3-1 (or the pseudogene TRBV3-2) and TRBJ1-3; tentatively, D is TRBD1 (5 bases). The CDR3 has 14 residues. Germline CDR1 reads LGHDT; CDR2 reads YNNKEL (reference sequence). Trimming removed 3 bases from V and 2 bases from J, with 8 bases in between. The CDR3 DNA sequence: TGTGCCAGCAGCCAGGGGACCGCTGGAAACACCATATATTTT. This sequence encodes CASSQGTAGNTIYF.

The rearrangement joins TRBV28 to TRBJ1-1; D is undetermined. Germline V CDR1 and CDR2: MDHEN, SYDVKM. CDR3 length equals 15 residues. The V and J ends lost 3 bases and 3 bases respectively, with 14 bases between them. CDR3 nucleotide sequence: TGTGCCAGCAGTTTGGATCCACGGATTCACACTGAAGCTTTCTTT. It translates to CASSLDPRIHTEAFF.

About this clone itself: At one end, the junction sequence differs from germline, possibly due to a read error. Additional DNA sequences in this sample encode the identical CDR3. The chain employs TRBV5-6 and TRBJ2-1, with D hard to call. Germline assignment: CDR1 SGHDT and CDR2 YYEEEE. The CDR3 contains 14 residues. DNA for the CDR3: TGTGCCAGCAGCCAGATTATCTCCTACAATGAACAGTTCTTC. Its translation: CASSQIISYNEQFF.

V usage is TRBV7-4 and J usage is TRBJ1-1; the D gene is possibly TRBD1 (5 bases). CDR1 is SGHVT, CDR2 SQSDAQ, per germline. V gave up 6 bases and J gave up 3 bases, with 17 bases separating them. This CDR3 spans 15 amino acids. The CDR3 nucleotides are TGTGCCAGCAGTCCATTCGCCGGGGGAGACACTGAAGCTTTCTTT. This gives the protein CASSPFAGGDTEAFF.

The genes are TRBV6-5 and TRBJ1-1, with TRBD1 identical over 9 bases. V was pared by 11 bases and J by 4 bases, with 8 bases of the junction left unmatched. The CDR3 is 13 residues long. From germline, CDR1 is MNHEY and CDR2 SVGAGI. As DNA, the CDR3 is TGTGCCTGTCACAGGGGGCGGGGCACTGAAGCTTTCTTT. Translating gives CACHRGRGTEAFF.

The chain uses TRBV5-1 and TRBJ2-1; 11 bases fit TRBD2. The CDR3 has 15 residues. Germline V gives CDR1 SGHRS, CDR2 YFSETQ. J lost 8 bases, V lost 1 base, and 5 bases had no gene match. As DNA, the CDR3 is TGCGCCAGCAGCTTGACTAGCGGGGGAGGGGATGAGCAGTTCTTC. Translating it yields CASSLTSGGGDEQFF.

This rearrangement joins TRBV5-1 to TRBJ1-2, with D perhaps matching TRBD1 (6 bases). CDR1 is SGHRS, CDR2 YFSETQ, per germline. Trimming took off 0 bases at V and 1 base at J, with 10 bases between the two ends. This CDR3 region has 15 residues. The CDR3: CASSLAPGVNYGYTF. The CDR3 coding sequence is TGCGCCAGCAGCTTGGCGCCAGGGGTTAACTATGGCTACACCTTC. The complete variable domain, with remaining parts taken from reference TRBV5-1 and TRBJ1-2, reads KAGVTQTPRYLIKTRGQQVTLSCSPISGHRSVSWYQQTPGQGLQFLFEYFSETQRNKGNFPGRFSGRQFSNSRSEMNVSTLELGDSALYLCASSLAPGVNYGYTFGSGTRLTVV.

This chain joins TRBV11-2 and TRBJ1-1, with D possibly matching TRBD1 (6 bases). The CDR3 is 15 amino acids. Trimming took 5 bases from V and 3 from J, leaving 16 bases between them. Per the germline V gene, CDR1 is SGHAT and CDR2 is FQNNGV. Here the CDR3 DNA reads TGTGCCAGCAGCCCTGGACAGAGCGTGTACACTGAAGCTTTCTTT. Protein: CASSPGQSVYTEAFF.

This clone has just one count. The V gene is TRBV28, the J gene TRBJ2-1, with TRBD1 as a possible D gene (6 bases). Germline V gene data show CDR1 as MDHEN and CDR2 as SYDVKM. This CDR3 has 15 amino acids. Trimming shortened V by 3 bases and J by 2 bases, and 11 bases separated the two germline ends. CDR3 DNA: TGTGCCAGCAGTTTGGGGTCAGGGGCCTACAATGAGCAGTTCTTC. Encoded protein: CASSLGSGAYNEQFF.

The CDR3 loop reads CSAGTSGSYTGELFF. CDR3 nucleotide sequence: TGCAGCGCCGGGACTAGCGGGAGCTACACCGGGGAGCTGTTTTTT. The chain couples TRBV29-1 to TRBJ2-2, with 14 positions matching TRBD2. The trim removed 7 bases at V and 3 bases at J, leaving 4 bases unmatched. CDR3 size: 15 residues. Looked up from germline, CDR1 is SQVTM and CDR2 is ANQGSEA.

In nucleotides, the CDR3 is TGTGCCAGCAGCTTGGCCGGAGGGGGCGCAGGCTACACCTTC. Translated, it gives CASSLAGGGAGYTF. The genes are TRBV5-4 and TRBJ1-2; 7 nucleotides align to TRBD1. After removal of 0 bases from V and 8 bases from J, the junction contained 7 bases not matched to a gene. This CDR3 has 14 amino acids. Germline V gene sequence: CDR1 SGHNT, CDR2 YYREEE (reference sequence).

The genes are TRBV5-1 and TRBJ2-1; 7 bases are shared with TRBD1. The junction had 8 bases not matched to a gene; V was cut back by 5 bases and J by 6 bases. This CDR3 region has 14 residues. CDR1 is SGHRS and CDR2 is YFSETQ in the germline V gene. CDR3 in amino acids: CASRAEGAGNEQFF. In DNA form, the CDR3 reads TGCGCCAGCAGAGCCGAGGGGGCTGGCAATGAGCAGTTCTTC.

Notes on this clone: One end of the junction is discordant with germline, which a read error may explain. This chain uses TRBV18 with TRBJ2-7, with 9 positions matching TRBD1. Germline V gene sequence: CDR1 KGHSH, CDR2 LQKENI. The CDR3 consists of 16 residues. The CDR3 loop reads CASSPQDRGYTYEQYF. DNA for the CDR3: TGTGCCAGCTCCCCACAGGACAGGGGTTATACATACGAGCAGTACTTC.

This clone is a singleton in its sample. V gene TRBV5-4 combines with J gene TRBJ2-2, with D possibly being TRBD1 (5 bases). From germline, CDR1 is SGHNT and CDR2 YYREEE (reference sequence). The CDR3 length is 15 residues. V was clipped by 0 bases and J by 4 bases, with 10 bases between them. CDR3 sequence reads: CASSLAGRATGELFF. The CDR3 region has the DNA TGTGCCAGCAGCTTGGCCGGCAGGGCCACCGGGGAGCTGTTTTTT.

This clone appeared once. The CDR3, as DNA: TGCGCCAGCAGCCAAGATGGGAGCTCTGGAAACACCATATATTTT. Translation gives CASSQDGSSGNTIYF. The chain recombines TRBV4-1 with TRBJ1-3, with D hard to call. The CDR3 sequence is 15 residues long. CDR1 MGHRA and CDR2 YSYEKL come from the germline V gene. With 0 bases removed from V and 0 bases from J, the gap between germline ends came to 6 bases.